The present entry profiles one T cell receptor beta chain with its context. Its antigen is as yet unknown. The data originate from a study of CD8+ T cells in alopecia areata. In the study overall: Oral tofacitinib (5 to 10 mg twice daily) was administered to treated patients.

Collected material from alopecia areata patients comprised lesional scalp punch biopsies and peripheral blood. V lost 9 bases, J lost 2 bases, and 16 bases lay in between. The CDR3 loop spans 14 amino acids. The V gene's germline CDR1 is LNHDA and CDR2 SQIVND (reference sequence). General study points: Normal scalp showed lower clonality than lesional scalp, especially alopecia totalis/universalis. Scalp sequencing captures resident alphabeta T cells of normal skin too.

Reverse transcription of extracted RNA yielded cDNA, which provided the sequencing template. Produced via immunoSEQ multiplex PCR; TCRdb's table is partial and in-frame only. The sample lists some 9,800 clones; 67% were seen once. Sequenced material: skin. This chain connects TRBV19 to TRBJ1-2, with D uncertain. The source of this sequence is a human donor with alopecia areata. The CDR3 region has the DNA TGTGCCAGAATTACCCCGGGCCTGAACTATGGCTACACCTTC. Translated, it gives CARITPGLNYGYTF.